These T cell receptor beta chains were read from a single sample in a study of T cell changes during pregnancy in multiple sclerosis. Data came from immunoSEQ multiplex PCR; TCRdb stores just in-frame clones and leaves some out. This table has about 41,000 clones, about 89% appearing once. Here the sequenced sample was CD4+ T cells from peripheral blood mononuclear cells, taken in the first trimester of pregnancy. The receptors derive from a female donor with multiple sclerosis, enrolled in a pregnancy study. Each CDR3 is given with its conserved first and last residue. A D gene is named only where the DNA matches it firmly. Clone size, where shown, is once, few, many, or a class for clones that have expanded.

>TRBV28|TRBD1|few|TRBJ1-2
CASSSGTAYGYTF
TGTGCCAGCAGTTCCGGGACAGCCTATGGCTACACCTTC
>TRBV11-3|-|-|TRBJ2-5
CASSQAGGRGKETQYF
TGTGCCAGCAGCCAAGCTGGCGGAAGGGGGAAAGAGACCCAGTACTTC
>TRBV5-4|TRBD2|-|TRBJ2-4
CASSLVAGGIQYF
TGTGCCAGCAGCTTGGTCGCGGGAGGCATTCAGTACTTC
>TRBV28|-|-|TRBJ1-1
CASSMDRNTEAFF
TGTGCCAGCAGCATGGACAGGAACACTGAAGCTTTCTTT
>TRBV5-4|TRBD2|-|TRBJ2-1
CASSFVGRALYEQFF
TGTGCCAGCAGCTTCGTCGGGAGGGCCTTGTATGAGCAGTTCTTC
>TRBV19|TRBD2|-|TRBJ2-3
CASSQPGTSVTDTQYF
TGTGCCAGTAGTCAGCCGGGGACTAGCGTAACAGATACGCAGTATTTT
>TRBV5-1|TRBD1|-|TRBJ2-5
CASSLGGQIETQYF
TGCGCCAGCAGCTTGGGGGGACAGATCGAGACCCAGTACTTC
>TRBV5-1|-|once|TRBJ2-1
CASSLQGRPQFF
TGCGCCAGCAGCCTACAGGGGAGGCCCCAGTTCTTC
>TRBV5-1|TRBD1|once|TRBJ1-4
CASSLGTGEEKLFF
TGCGCCAGCAGCTTGGGGACAGGGGAAGAAAAACTGTTTTTT
>TRBV27|-|-|TRBJ1-1
CASSFGRGNTEAFF
TGTGCCAGCAGTTTCGGACGGGGGAACACTGAAGCTTTCTTT
>TRBV5-5|TRBD2|-|TRBJ2-3
CASSSSGSTDTQYF
TGTGCCAGCAGCTCTAGCGGGAGCACAGATACGCAGTATTTT
>TRBV5-1|-|-|TRBJ1-2
CASSLTDSIEGYTF
TGCGCCAGCAGCTTGACTGACTCGATAGAAGGCTACACCTTC
>TRBV6-6|TRBD1|-|TRBJ1-1
CASSTRQGGMNTEAFF
TGTGCCAGCAGTACTAGACAGGGGGGCATGAACACTGAAGCTTTCTTT
>TRBV5-4|TRBD1|-|TRBJ1-2
CASSRVPGQGNYGYTF
TGTGCCAGCAGCCGGGTCCCGGGACAGGGGAACTATGGCTACACCTTC
>TRBV19|-|-|TRBJ2-1
CASSGGYNEQFF
TGTGCCAGTAGTGGGGGGTACAATGAGCAGTTCTTC
>TRBV11-3|TRBD2|-|TRBJ2-1
CASSLSGRADNEQFF
TGTGCCAGCAGCCTTAGCGGGAGGGCCGACAATGAGCAGTTCTTC
>TRBV7-6|-|-|TRBJ1-1
CASSLEAGLGNTEAFF
TGTGCCAGCAGCTTAGAGGCAGGGTTAGGAAACACTGAAGCTTTCTTT
>TRBV10-3|-|-|TRBJ2-3
CAISESMDTKQYF
TGTGCCATCAGTGAGTCAATGGATACTAAGCAGTATTTT
>TRBV5-4|-|-|TRBJ2-3
CASSLLGGGTDTQYF
TGTGCCAGCAGCTTACTAGGGGGAGGGACAGATACGCAGTATTTT
>TRBV6-5|-|-|TRBJ1-1
CASSYRTENTEAFF
TGTGCCAGCAGTTACAGGACAGAGAACACTGAAGCTTTCTTT
>TRBV7-8|-|once|TRBJ2-5
CASSPQVGGRETQYF
TGTGCCAGCAGCCCCCAAGTTGGAGGACGGGAGACCCAGTACTTC
>TRBV9|-|-|TRBJ1-5
CASSVADGNQPQHF
TGTGCCAGCAGCGTAGCAGATGGCAATCAGCCCCAGCATTTT
>TRBV7-6|-|-|TRBJ1-1
CASSQRQDTEAFF
TGTGCCAGCAGCCAAAGGCAGGACACTGAAGCTTTCTTT
>TRBV10-3|TRBD2|-|TRBJ2-2
CAIPLTSGNTGELFF
TGTGCCATCCCCTTAACTAGCGGGAACACCGGGGAGCTGTTTTTT
>TRBV5-1|-|-|TRBJ2-2
CASRVSSSSNTGELFF
TGCGCCAGCAGGGTCTCTAGCAGTTCGAACACCGGGGAGCTGTTTTTT
>TRBV30|TRBD1|few|TRBJ1-1
CAWSVSGTGKNTEAFF
TGTGCCTGGAGTGTATCCGGGACAGGTAAAAACACTGAAGCTTTCTTT
>TRBV29-1|-|-|TRBJ2-5
CSVLDFEETQYF
TGCAGCGTCCTTGACTTCGAAGAGACCCAGTACTTC
>TRBV6-5|-|once|TRBJ1-4
CASTMGGKLFF
TGTGCCAGCACCATGGGGGGAAAACTGTTTTTT
>TRBV6-1|TRBD2|-|TRBJ2-1
CASSEKGGRGGEQFF
TGTGCCAGCAGTGAAAAGGGCGGCCGGGGGGGTGAGCAGTTCTTC
>TRBV9|-|-|TRBJ2-1
CASSVEIADYNEQFF
TGTGCCAGCAGCGTAGAGATAGCGGACTACAATGAGCAGTTCTTC
>TRBV28|-|-|TRBJ2-3
CASSGGGQRADTQYF
TGTGCCAGCAGTGGGGGGGGCCAGAGGGCAGATACGCAGTATTTT
>TRBV2|-|-|TRBJ2-7
CASSEGWRAYEQYF
TGTGCCAGCAGTGAAGGATGGAGAGCCTACGAGCAGTACTTC
>TRBV25-1|-|few|TRBJ1-2
CASSGRWAYGYTF
TGTGCCAGCAGTGGAAGGTGGGCCTATGGCTACACCTTC
>TRBV6-5|TRBD1|-|TRBJ1-2
CASSPSGGGGYTF
TGTGCCAGCAGCCCCTCAGGAGGGGGCGGCTACACCTTC
>TRBV5-1|TRBD2|-|TRBJ2-2
CASSFGTTTGELFF
TGCGCCAGCAGCTTCGGGACTACCACCGGGGAGCTGTTTTTT
>TRBV5-1|TRBD2|-|TRBJ2-2
CASSLSGTSNRELFF
TGCGCCAGCAGCTTATCCGGGACTAGCAACAGGGAGCTGTTTTTT
>TRBV7-2|TRBD2|-|TRBJ2-5
CASSPGGSGSKTQYF
TGTGCCAGCAGCCCCGGGGGTAGCGGGAGCAAGACCCAGTACTTC
>TRBV2|-|-|TRBJ2-1
CASVRSGQYNEQFF
TGTGCCAGCGTACGTAGCGGCCAATACAATGAGCAGTTCTTC
>TRBV5-4|-|-|TRBJ1-3
CASSFGRGSPFLSSGNTIYF
TGTGCCAGCAGCTTTGGCAGGGGCTCTCCTTTTTTGAGCTCTGGAAACACCATATATTTT
>TRBV5-1|TRBD2|once|TRBJ2-5
CASSALAGGGETQYF
TGCGCCAGCAGCGCCCTAGCGGGAGGGGGAGAGACCCAGTACTTC
>TRBV30|TRBD1|-|TRBJ1-4
CAWSGTGGNDEKLFF
TGTGCCTGGAGTGGGACAGGGGGCAATGATGAAAAACTGTTTTTT
>TRBV7-6|TRBD2|-|TRBJ2-1
CASSSTPGLEMSEQFF
TGTGCCAGCAGCTCAACCCCCGGACTAGAAATGAGTGAGCAGTTCTTC
>TRBV5-1|TRBD1|-|TRBJ2-7
CASSFGQGAFHEQYF
TGCGCCAGCAGCTTCGGACAGGGGGCATTCCACGAGCAGTACTTC
>TRBV9|TRBD2|-|TRBJ2-2
CASSVGPGPFAGGPGGELFF
TGTGCCAGCAGCGTAGGGCCCGGCCCTTTTGCGGGAGGGCCAGGCGGGGAGCTGTTTTTT
>TRBV28|-|-|TRBJ2-4
CASRGLSKNIQYF
TGTGCCAGCAGGGGACTGTCCAAAAACATTCAGTACTTC
>TRBV7-6|TRBD1|-|TRBJ2-7
CASSPDRDHSYEQYF
TGTGCCAGCAGCCCAGACAGGGACCATTCCTACGAGCAGTACTTC
>TRBV27|TRBD2|-|TRBJ2-1
CASSPQSGSGYNEQFF
TGTGCCAGCAGTCCCCAAAGCGGGAGTGGGTATAATGAGCAGTTCTTC
>TRBV18|TRBD2|-|TRBJ2-1
CASSPKLAGDEQFF
TGTGCCAGCTCACCCAAACTAGCGGGGGATGAGCAGTTCTTC
>TRBV7-2|-|once|TRBJ2-6
CASSRGLRGSGANVLTF
TGTGCCAGCAGCAGGGGACTGCGGGGATCTGGGGCCAACGTCCTGACTTTC
>TRBV19|-|-|TRBJ2-1
CASSPDGADEQFF
TGTGCCAGTAGCCCCGACGGCGCGGATGAGCAGTTCTTC
>TRBV6-5|-|-|TRBJ2-5
CASSYSTRSAQYF
TGTGCCAGCAGTTACTCGACACGTTCGGCCCAGTACTTC
>TRBV6-5|-|-|TRBJ1-3
CASSSLGGPGNTIYF
TGTGCCAGCAGTTCTCTAGGAGGCCCTGGAAACACCATATATTTT
>TRBV30|-|-|TRBJ2-7
CAWSTGSAYEQYF
TGTGCCTGGAGTACAGGTTCAGCCTACGAGCAGTACTTC
>TRBV18|TRBD2|-|TRBJ2-5
CASSLGLQETQYF
TGTGCCAGCTCACTGGGACTACAAGAGACCCAGTACTTC
>TRBV7-6|-|-|TRBJ2-2
CASSLVITGELFF
TGTGCCAGCAGCTTAGTAATCACCGGGGAGCTGTTTTTT
>TRBV28|TRBD1|-|TRBJ1-1
CASSVTLRQGPAFF
TGTGCCAGCAGCGTAACCCTTCGACAGGGACCAGCTTTCTTT
>TRBV6-5|-|-|TRBJ1-4
CASRTDDNEKLFF
TGTGCCAGCCGGACAGATGACAATGAAAAACTGTTTTTT
>TRBV30|-|-|TRBJ1-1
CAWSKEKFTEAFF
TGTGCCTGGAGTAAGGAGAAGTTCACTGAAGCTTTCTTT
>TRBV5-1|TRBD1|once|TRBJ1-4
CASTVTGTGGINEKLFF
TGCGCCAGCACCGTAACCGGGACAGGGGGCATTAATGAAAAACTGTTTTTT
>TRBV11-2|-|-|TRBJ2-1
CASSLDSGEQFF
TGTGCCAGCAGCTTAGATTCCGGTGAGCAGTTCTTC